Each of the 24 T cell receptor beta chains below was sequenced from the same sample in a study of shared clonotypes between healthy human individuals (dated by TCRdb to the early 2020s). Libraries were made using the immunoSEQ multiplex PCR assay. TCRdb took over this immuneACCESS table, retaining in-frame rearrangements with V and J assigned. Such tables are incomplete; in checked studies, under half of the missing clones stem from an unresolved V gene, and the remainder is unexplained. For this sample there are approximately 1.5 million clones; nearly 99% appear just once. The top ten clones comprise roughly 0.45% of the sample. Material for sequencing was naive CD4+ T cells sorted from blood. Explained via the paper, the cell subset or site label denotes: CD45RA+ positively selected. The receptors shown here come from a man under 40 in good health.

This clone occurred once. The genes are TRBV7-6 and TRBJ2-3; D is unclear. CDR3 length: 12 residues. Germline CDR1 and CDR2: SGHVS and FNYEAQ. Trimming left V 3 bases short and J 4 bases short, with 5 bases between. The CDR3 loop is CASSFSPDTQYF. CDR3 coding DNA: TGTGCCAGCAGCTTTTCCCCAGATACGCAGTATTTT.

V and J are TRBV18 and TRBJ2-1; D may be TRBD2 (5 bases). Looked up from germline, CDR1 is KGHSH and CDR2 is LQKENI. V was trimmed by 6 bases and J by 6 bases, leaving 15 bases between them. The length of the CDR3 is 14 residues. DNA of the CDR3: TGTGCCAGCTCCCCGGCGGTGGGAGTCAATGAGCAGTTCTTC. It is translated as CASSPAVGVNEQFF. Together with reference TRBV18 and TRBJ2-1, the CDR3 gives the full variable domain: NAGVMQNPRHLVRRRGQEARLRCSPMKGHSHVYWYRQLPEEGLKFMVYLQKENIIDESGMPKERFSAEFPKEGPSILRIQQVVRGDSAAYFCASSPAVGVNEQFFGPGTRLTVL.

The chain uses TRBV30 and TRBJ1-1; 7 bases agree with TRBD1. Germline CDR1 and CDR2: GTSNPN and SVGIG (reference sequence). The CDR3 is made up of 17 amino acids. Unmatched junction bases numbered 11, after V lost 1 base and J lost 0 bases. CDR3 coding DNA: TGTGCCTGGAGTGCCTACAGGGGAGGCTGGATGAACACTGAAGCTTTCTTT. It yields the protein CAWSAYRGGWMNTEAFF.

The gene calls are TRBV18 and TRBJ2-7, with D possibly being TRBD1 (7 bases). V lost 3 bases to trimming and J lost 3 bases, with 15 bases between them. Per the germline V gene, CDR1 is KGHSH and CDR2 is LQKENI. The CDR3 length is 15 residues. The CDR3 region is CASSPDYRGGYEQYF. The CDR3 nucleotides are TGTGCCAGCTCACCGGACTACAGGGGCGGCTACGAGCAGTACTTC.

The chain uses TRBV7-9 and TRBJ2-1; 11 nucleotides agree with TRBD2. The germline gives CDR1 SEHNR, CDR2 FQNEAQ (reference sequence). This CDR3 contains 15 residues. V trimming: 3 bases; J trimming: 2 bases; junction bases outside the gene matches: 0. DNA of the CDR3: TGTGCCAGCAGCTTTAGCGGGAGGGCCTACAATGAGCAGTTCTTC. It yields the protein CASSFSGRAYNEQFF.

This sequence joins TRBV7-2 and TRBJ1-1; the D gene is possibly TRBD1 (5 bases). CDR3 size: 14 residues. Between the trimmed V and J ends, which lost 5 bases and 2 bases, there was a span of 12 bases. The germline gives CDR1 SGHTA, CDR2 FQGNSA. CDR3 DNA: TGTGCCAGCAGCCGACAGAAAGGAAACACTGAAGCTTTCTTT. The encoded protein is CASSRQKGNTEAFF.

The chain joins TRBV29-1 to TRBJ1-1, with a weak D call TRBD1 (6 bases). Germline V gene data show CDR1 as SQVTM and CDR2 as ANQGSEA. The V end was cut by 6 bases, the J end by 1 base, with 9 bases between. This CDR3 is built from 12 residues. Here the CDR3 reads CSVKQGNTEAFF. CDR3 sequence (DNA): TGCAGCGTGAAACAGGGGAACACTGAAGCTTTCTTT.

The rearrangement joins TRBV2 to TRBJ2-1; D is possibly TRBD1 (6 bases). With 5 bases removed from V and 4 bases from J, the gap between germline ends came to 15 bases. CDR1 SNHLY and CDR2 FYNNEI come from the germline V gene. The CDR3 covers 15 residues. Here the CDR3 DNA reads TGTGCCAGCAGTCGGGTCCAGGGGACATACAATGAGCAGTTCTTC. This sequence encodes CASSRVQGTYNEQFF.

The count of this clone is one. The chain is built from TRBV18 and TRBJ2-1; 10 positions agree with TRBD2. J was trimmed by 9 bases and V by 3 bases; bases with no gene match: 5. The CDR3 loop spans 14 amino acids. The germline gives CDR1 KGHSH, CDR2 LQKENI. The CDR3 spells CASSPGLAMSEQFF. CDR3 sequence (DNA): TGTGCCAGCTCACCGGGACTAGCGATGTCTGAGCAGTTCTTC. Variable domain in full (rest from reference TRBV18 and TRBJ2-1): NAGVMQNPRHLVRRRGQEARLRCSPMKGHSHVYWYRQLPEEGLKFMVYLQKENIIDESGMPKERFSAEFPKEGPSILRIQQVVRGDSAAYFCASSPGLAMSEQFFGPGTRLTVL.

The chain recombines TRBV2 with TRBJ2-6; the match to TRBD1 covers 7 bases. CDR1 is SNHLY, CDR2 FYNNEI, per germline. The V gene end was trimmed by 7 bases and the J gene end by 0 bases; junction bases not matched to a gene: 9. The CDR3 length is 17 residues. This chain's CDR3 is CASTRTGGSSGANVLTF. DNA of the CDR3: TGTGCCAGCACTAGGACAGGCGGAAGCTCTGGGGCCAACGTCCTGACTTTC. Complete variable domain (other parts from reference TRBV2 and TRBJ2-6): EPEVTQTPSHQVTQMGQEVILRCVPISNHLYFYWYRQILGQKVEFLVSFYNNEISEKSEIFDDQFSVERPDGSNFTLKIRSTKLEDSAMYFCASTRTGGSSGANVLTFGAGSRLTVL.

The V and J genes are TRBV12-5 and TRBJ2-1; tentative D call: TRBD2 (5 bases). In germline, CDR1 is LGHNT, CDR2 FRNRAP. This CDR3 comprises 16 residues. Between the trimmed V and J ends, which lost 0 bases and 9 bases, there was a span of 18 bases. The CDR3 loop reads CASGLVLDGRGGEQFF. The CDR3 bases are TGTGCTAGTGGTTTGGTACTAGATGGGAGAGGAGGTGAGCAGTTCTTC.

The V call is TRBV9, the J call TRBJ2-5; possible D gene TRBD1, 7 bases. The germline V and J ends were trimmed by 4 bases and 7 bases, with 23 bases remaining between them. Germline V gene sequence: CDR1 SGDLS, CDR2 YYNGEE. CDR3 length equals 16 residues. CDR3 region: CASSPSAGGLLGTQYF. Written as DNA, the CDR3 is TGTGCCAGCAGCCCCTCGGCAGGGGGACTCCTGGGGACCCAGTACTTC.

This chain links TRBV25-1 with TRBJ1-1, with a weak D call TRBD1 (5 bases). CDR3 length: 11 amino acids. CDR1 is MGHDK, CDR2 SYGVNS, per germline. The V and J ends lost 6 bases and 6 bases respectively, with 8 bases between them. The CDR3 region is CASRWGAEAFF. CDR3 DNA: TGTGCCAGCAGATGGGGGGCTGAAGCTTTCTTT.

This sequence joins TRBV25-1 and TRBJ2-5; 10 bases fit TRBD2. CDR1 is MGHDK and CDR2 is SYGVNS in the germline V gene. The ends lost 3 bases at V and 3 bases at J; junction bases unmatched: 7. CDR3 length: 16 residues. The DNA for the CDR3 is TGTGCCAGCAGTGACGGGATAGCGGGAGGAAAAGAGACCCAGTACTTC. This gives the protein CASSDGIAGGKETQYF.

CDR3 protein: CASSSDRAYAEAFF. CDR3 DNA sequence: TGTGCCAGCAGCTCCGACAGGGCATACGCTGAAGCTTTCTTT. The chain couples TRBV7-9 to TRBJ1-1; 7 nucleotides line up with TRBD1. Per germline, CDR1 SEHNR and CDR2 FQNEAQ (reference sequence). V was pared by 4 bases and J by 6 bases, with 8 bases of the junction left unmatched. This CDR3 has 14 residues.

The CDR3 nucleotides are TGTGCCAGCAGCTTAGATAACAGGGGGCTAGTCGGGGAGCTGTTTTTT. Its translation is CASSLDNRGLVGELFF. The genes are TRBV7-8 and TRBJ2-2; 9 positions agree with TRBD1. The CDR3 spans 16 residues. Germline V gene lookup returns CDR1 SGHVS and CDR2 FQNEAQ. The junction had 7 bases not matched to a gene; V was cut back by 1 base and J by 7 bases.

The genes are TRBV18 and TRBJ2-5, with TRBD2 matching over 9 bases. Trimming removed 1 base from V and 1 base from J; junction bases left unmatched: 13. The CDR3 spans 19 residues. The germline V gene encodes CDR1 KGHSH and CDR2 LQKENI. The CDR3 is CASSPLPLGSGSGQETQYF. The CDR3 nucleotides read TGTGCCAGCTCACCACTCCCCCTTGGTAGCGGGAGTGGCCAAGAGACCCAGTACTTC.

The chain links TRBV4-3 to TRBJ2-7, with 9 positions matching TRBD2. Germline V gives CDR1 LGHNA, CDR2 YSLEER. Trimming removed 1 base from V and 0 bases from J; junction bases left unmatched: 1. This CDR3 contains 15 residues. The CDR3 spells CASSQALAGSYEQYF. For the CDR3, the DNA is TGCGCCAGCAGCCAAGCACTAGCGGGCTCCTACGAGCAGTACTTC.

With respect to this clone: The same CDR3 is also encoded by other DNA sequences in this sample. The V gene is TRBV18, the J gene TRBJ2-7, with D perhaps matching TRBD1 (6 bases). Trimming pared 2 bases from V and 2 bases from J, leaving 7 bases between. Germline V CDR1 and CDR2: KGHSH, LQKENI. The length of the CDR3 is 13 residues. The CDR3 region is CASSPTGTYEQYF. The CDR3 bases are TGTGCCAGCTCACCAACAGGGACCTACGAGCAGTACTTC.

The chain recombines TRBV7-9 with TRBJ1-1; TRBD1 is a possible D gene (5 bases). Trimming removed 7 bases at V and 1 base at J, with 13 bases between. This CDR3 comprises 14 residues. Germline V gene data show CDR1 as SEHNR and CDR2 as FQNEAQ (reference sequence). The CDR3 DNA reads as TGTGCCAGCAAATGGGGGACGGGGAACACTGAAGCTTTCTTT. Protein product: CASKWGTGNTEAFF.

V usage is TRBV4-1 and J usage is TRBJ1-4; D not certain. Trimming removed 0 bases from V and 0 bases from J, with 8 bases in between. Germline CDR1 is MGHRA and CDR2 is YSYEKL. The CDR3 runs to 16 residues. The CDR3 nucleotides are TGCGCCAGCAGCCAAGATCCTGGGGCAACTAATGAAAAACTGTTTTTT. Translation gives CASSQDPGATNEKLFF.

This clone was counted a single time. V usage is TRBV7-8 and J usage is TRBJ2-7; the D call may be TRBD1 or TRBD2 (5 bases each). From germline, CDR1 is SGHVS and CDR2 FQNEAQ. This CDR3 has 14 amino acids. Trimming left V 3 bases short and J 1 base short, with 10 bases between. The CDR3 coding sequence is TGTGCCAGCAGCTTCGGGACGGCGTCCTACGAGCAGTACTTC. This gives the protein CASSFGTASYEQYF.

The chain has TRBV6-5 and TRBJ2-2, with a possible D match to TRBD2 (6 bases). V was pared by 4 bases and J by 3 bases, with 15 bases between. This CDR3 is 16 amino acids long. Germline values: CDR1 MNHEY, CDR2 SVGAGI. Here the CDR3 DNA reads TGTGCCAGCAGTTCCCCCGGGAGAAGGGACACCGGGGAGCTGTTTTTT. The encoded protein is CASSSPGRRDTGELFF.

The chain joins TRBV6-5 to TRBJ2-1; D gene unclear. The germline CDR1 and CDR2 sequences are MNHEY and SVGAGI. The V and J ends lost 6 bases and 9 bases respectively, with 21 bases between them. CDR3 length equals 15 residues. CDR3 in amino acids: CASSPEVARRFEQFF. CDR3 DNA sequence: TGTGCCAGCAGCCCCGAAGTGGCGAGGCGGTTTGAGCAGTTCTTC.